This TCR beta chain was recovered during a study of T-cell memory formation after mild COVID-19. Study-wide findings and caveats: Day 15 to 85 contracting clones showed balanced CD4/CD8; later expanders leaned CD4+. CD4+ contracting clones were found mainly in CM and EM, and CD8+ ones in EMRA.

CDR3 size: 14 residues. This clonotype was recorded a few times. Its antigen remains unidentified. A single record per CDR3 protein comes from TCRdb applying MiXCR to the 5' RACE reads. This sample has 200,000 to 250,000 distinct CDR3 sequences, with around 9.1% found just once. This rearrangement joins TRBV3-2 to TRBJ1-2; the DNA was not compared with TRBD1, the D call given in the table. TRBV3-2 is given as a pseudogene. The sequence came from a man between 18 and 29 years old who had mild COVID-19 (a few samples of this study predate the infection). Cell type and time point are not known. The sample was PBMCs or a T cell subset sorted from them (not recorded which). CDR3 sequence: CASSQGQTNYGYTF. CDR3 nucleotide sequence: TGTGCCAGCAGCCAGGGACAAACTAACTATGGCTACACCTTC.